The rows below give T cell receptor beta chains drawn from one sample of a study of T cell changes during pregnancy in multiple sclerosis. Profiling relied on immunoSEQ multiplex PCR, and the TCRdb table lists in-frame clones only, not all of them. The data contain around 97,000 clones, approximately 90% of them singletons. The sample in question was peripheral blood, obtained in the second trimester of pregnancy. These receptors were taken from a female donor in good health, enrolled as a control in a pregnancy study. The CDR3 runs from the conserved cysteine through the conserved F or W. D genes are given only for firm matches. Only some rows state a clone size, as once, few, many or a class for expanded clones.

j_call cdr3_length d_call clone_size v_call cdr3_aa cdr3_nt
TRBJ2-2 18 TRBD1 once TRBV5-1 CASSSTGDPWRNTGELFF TGCGCCAGCAGTTCTACAGGGGACCCATGGAGGAACACCGGGGAGCTGTTTTTT
TRBJ1-4 14 TRBD1 - TRBV29-1 CSVVVGTGNEKLFF TGCAGCGTTGTCGTCGGGACAGGGAATGAAAAACTGTTTTTT
TRBJ2-2 17 TRBD2 - TRBV7-2 CASSRLSGNANTGELFF TGTGCCAGCAGCCGACTTAGCGGGAACGCGAACACCGGGGAGCTGTTTTTT
TRBJ1-5 13 - - TRBV28 CASSFTVNQPQHF TGTGCCAGCAGTTTCACAGTCAATCAGCCCCAGCATTTT
TRBJ1-1 18 TRBD1 - TRBV7-8 CASSSFPGAGGSNTEAFF TGTGCCAGCAGCTCATTCCCTGGGGCAGGGGGATCGAACACTGAAGCTTTCTTT
TRBJ2-3 17 TRBD2 - TRBV18 CASLPPGLAVSTDTQYF TGTGCCAGCCTTCCTCCGGGACTAGCGGTTAGCACAGATACGCAGTATTTT
TRBJ1-6 18 - - TRBV9 CASSATLGGRRDNSPLHF TGTGCCAGCAGCGCCACCCTGGGGGGGCGCAGGGATAATTCACCCCTCCACTTT
TRBJ2-1 14 - - TRBV6-4 CASSEGAAHNEQFF TGTGCCAGCAGTGAAGGGGCAGCACACAATGAGCAGTTCTTC
TRBJ1-5 13 - - TRBV30 CAWAEDNNQPQHF TGTGCCTGGGCTGAGGACAATAATCAGCCCCAGCATTTT
TRBJ2-2 18 - - TRBV4-3 CASSQVGAAEKPTGELFF TGCGCCAGCAGCCAAGTGGGTGCAGCGGAGAAGCCCACCGGGGAGCTGTTTTTT